This T cell receptor (beta chain) was recovered during a study of graft-versus-host responses after intestinal transplantation. Study summary: Among the recipients, all got anti-thymocyte globulin induction and then tacrolimus and steroids for 2 to 3 years. Study-level points and caveats: Graft-donor T cell macrochimerism coincided with high graft-versus-host to host-versus-graft clonal ratios in allografts. Declines in HvG clones occurring early post-transplant were associated with peak circulating GvH clone levels. Detected in recipient marrow were GvH clones, some of which were first observed in ileum or blood.

Remarks on this clone: Antigen: not known.

V trimming: 4 bases; J trimming: 4 bases; junction bases outside the gene matches: 19. The CDR3 is 19 amino acids. Germline V gene data show CDR1 as LNHDA and CDR2 as SQIVND (reference sequence). The method was immunoSEQ multiplex PCR; TCRdb's version includes in-frame clones alone and lacks a portion of them. Among around 110,000 clones listed, about 87% were seen once. The chain carries TRBV19 and TRBJ1-3, with TRBD1 matching 7 bases. This sequence originates from a human donor who was the organ donor for an intestinal transplant. Specimen: unstimulated CD4+ T cells sorted from spleen or lymph node cells, collected before transplant. In DNA form, the CDR3 reads TGTGCCAGTAGTACGACCTTTAACAGGGGTGGTAGTACCGGAAACACCATATATTTT. Protein sequence: CASSTTFNRGGSTGNTIYF.